These 13 T cell receptor beta chains share one sample of origin, sequenced in a study of T cell changes during pregnancy in multiple sclerosis. This table comes from immunoSEQ multiplex PCR, and its TCRdb copy is limited to in-frame clones, with some not included. Seen here are over 50,000 clones, 75% to 90% observed once, and the top ten hold roughly 0.89%. Sequencing was performed on peripheral blood, taken in the first trimester of pregnancy. These receptors came from a female donor in good health, enrolled as a control in a pregnancy study.

This chain connects TRBV7-2 to TRBJ1-5; no definite D call. V lost 4 bases and J lost 4, with 17 bases in between. Germline loops: CDR1 SGHTA, CDR2 FQGNSA. This CDR3 is built from 16 residues. CDR3 coding DNA: TGTGCCAGCAGCTGGAAAGAGGTAACCGGGAATCAGCCCCAGCATTTT. Amino acid sequence: CASSWKEVTGNQPQHF.

V is TRBV5-4 and J is TRBJ1-1; D uncertain. CDR3 size: 11 residues. CDR1 SGHNT and CDR2 YYREEE come from the germline V gene (reference sequence). Trimming took off 4 bases at V and 4 bases at J, with 5 bases between the two ends. The CDR3 here is CASSRGTEAFF. The CDR3 DNA sequence: TGTGCCAGCAGCCGGGGCACTGAAGCTTTCTTT.

The J gene is TRBJ2-7, the V gene TRBV19, with D tentatively TRBD2 (5 bases). The germline V gene encodes CDR1 LNHDA and CDR2 SQIVND (reference sequence). The germline V and J ends were trimmed by 4 bases and 1 base, with 8 bases remaining between them. CDR3 length equals 13 residues. In DNA form, the CDR3 reads TGTGCCAGTAGTAAAGCGGATTCCTACGAGCAGTACTTC. It yields the protein CASSKADSYEQYF.

The J gene is TRBJ1-5, the V gene TRBV6-4; D might be TRBD1 (6 bases). Trimming took 3 bases from V and 9 from J, leaving 15 bases between them. The CDR3 is 14 residues long. In germline, CDR1 is MRHNA, CDR2 SNTAGT. The CDR3 spells CASSDEGGQGPQHF. As DNA, the CDR3 is TGTGCCAGCAGTGATGAGGGGGGGCAGGGGCCCCAGCATTTT.

The chain recombines TRBV27 with TRBJ1-2, with 8 bases matching TRBD1. The V gene's germline CDR1 is MNHEY and CDR2 SMNVEV (reference sequence). Trimming took 2 bases from V and 6 from J; bases not matched to a gene: 5. CDR3 length: 14 residues. Here the CDR3 reads CASSLDRGLDGYTF. The CDR3 coding sequence is TGTGCCAGCAGTTTAGACAGGGGTCTAGATGGCTACACCTTC.

The chain uses TRBV7-2 and TRBJ1-1, with 10 bases aligning to TRBD1. This CDR3 region has 15 residues. Germline loops: CDR1 SGHTA, CDR2 FQGNSA. After removal of 6 bases from V and 1 base from J, the junction contained 5 bases not matched to a gene. The DNA for the CDR3 is TGTGCCAGCAGTCGACAGGGGGCGAGGAACACTGAAGCTTTCTTT. It translates to CASSRQGARNTEAFF.

The chain employs TRBV19 and TRBJ2-2; a possible D gene is TRBD1 (6 bases). CDR3 length: 16 amino acids. Trimming took off 3 bases at V and 2 bases at J, with 13 bases between the two ends. Germline CDR1 LNHDA, CDR2 SQIVND (reference sequence). The CDR3 here is CASSIGRTENTGELFF. The CDR3 nucleotides are TGTGCCAGTAGTATTGGTAGGACAGAAAACACCGGGGAGCTGTTTTTT.

The J gene is TRBJ2-2, the V gene TRBV5-1; perhaps TRBD2 as D (6 bases). Germline V gene data show CDR1 as SGHRS and CDR2 as YFSETQ. Trimming removed 0 bases from V and 2 bases from J, with 8 bases in between. The CDR3 is made up of 15 amino acids. The CDR3 is CASSLAGTNTGELFF. The CDR3 bases are TGCGCCAGCAGCTTGGCCGGGACTAACACCGGGGAGCTGTTTTTT.

The rearrangement links TRBV29-1 to TRBJ2-3, with TRBD2 matching 9 bases. Trimming took 2 bases from V and 6 from J; bases not matched to a gene: 12. The CDR3 contains 16 residues. The germline V gene encodes CDR1 SQVTM and CDR2 ANQGSEA. The CDR3 coding sequence is TGCAGCGTTGAAAGTTGGGCGGGGGGGCGAGTTGATACGCAGTATTTT. Its protein product is CSVESWAGGRVDTQYF.

The V and J genes are TRBV19 and TRBJ1-5; TRBD1 is a possible D gene (5 bases). Germline values: CDR1 LNHDA, CDR2 SQIVND (reference sequence). The ends were cut back, 4 bases at V and 4 bases at J, with 11 bases in the middle. This CDR3 comprises 14 residues. CDR3 region: CASSTEGLNQPQHF. In DNA form, the CDR3 reads TGTGCCAGTAGTACCGAGGGACTGAATCAGCCCCAGCATTTT.

Comment on this clone: One end of the junction is discordant with germline, which a read error may explain. This chain links TRBV4-3 with TRBJ1-3; D remains ambiguous. The CDR3 spans 15 residues. The germline gives CDR1 LGHNA, CDR2 YSLEER. CDR3 in amino acids: CASNQGKSSGNTIYF. As DNA, the CDR3 is TGCGCCAGCAACCAAGGAAAGAGCTCTGGAAACACCATATATTTT.

V is TRBV5-4 and J is TRBJ2-7; the match to TRBD1 covers 8 bases. Germline CDR1 is SGHNT and CDR2 is YYREEE (reference sequence). Trimming took 2 bases from V and 3 from J; bases not matched to a gene: 4. The CDR3 totals 14 residues. CDR3 in amino acids: CASSFFDRGYEQYF. DNA of the CDR3: TGTGCCAGCAGCTTCTTTGACAGGGGCTACGAGCAGTACTTC.

The chain is built from TRBV25-1 and TRBJ2-1; 9 bases fit TRBD1. Looked up from germline, CDR1 is MGHDK and CDR2 is SYGVNS. There are 14 residues in the CDR3. V was pared by 7 bases and J by 0 bases, with 1 base of the junction left unmatched. CDR3 nucleotide sequence: TGTGCCAGCAAGACAGGGGGCTCCTACAATGAGCAGTTCTTC. It yields the protein CASKTGGSYNEQFF.